A selection of T cell receptor beta chains follows, all from one sample in a study of tumor T cells in aggressive B-cell lymphoma. Sequencing was performed with immunoSEQ multiplex PCR; in TCRdb, only in-frame clones are kept and a portion is missing. The sample contains about 9,900 clones, around 85% of which appear only once. Sequencing input: tumor tissue. Receptor source: an adult with diffuse large B cell lymphoma. Both conserved end residues are part of each CDR3. A D gene is named only where the DNA matches it firmly. For some rows the clone size is stated as once, few or many, or as a class when expanded; others skip it.

TRBJ1-2,.,TRBD1,TRBV18,CASSPDMGQGKNGYTF,TGTGCCAGCTCACCGGATATGGGACAGGGGAAGAATGGCTACACCTTC
TRBJ1-5,.,TRBD1,TRBV2,CASIIDRGSQPQHF,TGTGCCAGCATTATTGACAGGGGAAGTCAGCCCCAGCATTTT
TRBJ2-2,.,.,TRBV18,CASSPLSTGELFF,TGTGCCAGCTCACCCTTGTCCACCGGGGAGCTGTTTTTT
TRBJ2-5,few,.,TRBV28,CASSLHKMEETQYF,TGTGCCAGCAGTTTACACAAGATGGAAGAGACCCAGTACTTC
TRBJ2-1,few,TRBD1,TRBV10-1,CASSEYSGRGLYNEQFF,TGCGCCAGCAGTGAGTACTCTGGCAGGGGGCTCTACAATGAGCAGTTCTTC
TRBJ1-2,.,TRBD1,TRBV5-4,CASSLSRGQGYTF,TGTGCCAGCAGCTTGAGCAGGGGGCAAGGCTACACCTTC
TRBJ1-2,.,.,TRBV19,CASTSRGTYGYTF,TGTGCCAGTACCTCGCGGGGGACCTATGGCTACACCTTC
TRBJ1-5,.,TRBD1,TRBV9,CASSVGGGLQPQHF,TGTGCCAGCAGCGTAGGAGGGGGCCTTCAGCCCCAGCATTTT
TRBJ1-5,.,.,TRBV2,CASSRTVSNQPQHF,TGTGCCAGCAGCCGGACAGTTAGCAATCAGCCCCAGCATTTT
TRBJ2-2,once,TRBD2,TRBV10-3,CATLGLAGANTGELFF,TGTGCCACCCTGGGACTAGCGGGAGCGAACACCGGGGAGCTGTTTTTT
TRBJ2-7,few,.,TRBV29-1,CSVGDSTVAAYEQYF,TGCAGCGTTGGTGACAGCACGGTGGCGGCCTACGAGCAGTACTTC
TRBJ2-1,.,.,TRBV18,CASSQNGGPSNEQFF,TGTGCCAGCTCCCAAAACGGGGGTCCGTCCAATGAGCAGTTCTTC
TRBJ2-7,.,TRBD1,TRBV28,CASSSLDRVKGPLYEQYF,TGTGCCAGCAGTTCTCTGGACAGGGTGAAGGGACCGTTATACGAGCAGTACTTC
TRBJ2-1,few,TRBD2,TRBV28,CASWTSGNEQFF,TGTGCCAGCTGGACTAGCGGTAATGAGCAGTTCTTC
TRBJ2-7,.,TRBD1,TRBV7-6,CASSQTGGSYEQYF,TGTGCCAGCAGTCAGACAGGGGGCTCCTACGAGCAGTATTTC
TRBJ2-2,.,TRBD2,TRBV6-5,CASSWTSGSGELFF,TGTGCCAGCAGTTGGACTAGCGGTAGCGGGGAGCTGTTTTTT
TRBJ2-1,once,.,TRBV29-1,CSVAGSLGENEQFF,TGCAGCGTTGCCGGGAGTTTGGGAGAAAATGAGCAGTTCTTC
TRBJ1-5,.,.,TRBV6-4,CASSDQSGAPQHF,TGTGCCAGCAGCGACCAGAGCGGGGCGCCCCAGCATTTT
TRBJ2-7,.,.,TRBV6-1,CASSEMGLEQYF,TGTGCCAGCAGTGAAATGGGCCTGGAGCAGTACTTC
TRBJ2-2,.,.,TRBV11-3,CASSPSGLTGELFF,TGTGCCAGCAGCCCATCGGGACTCACCGGGGAGCTGTTTTTT
TRBJ1-2,few,.,TRBV19,CASSIPGESGYTF,TGTGCCAGTAGTATCCCCGGGGAGAGTGGCTACACCTTC
TRBJ2-1,.,.,TRBV7-3,CASSSKGNPYNEQFF,TGTGCCAGCAGCTCCAAGGGGAATCCCTACAATGAGCAGTTCTTC
TRBJ2-2,.,.,TRBV6-4,CASSWSEGGELFF,TGTGCCAGCAGTTGGAGTGAAGGCGGGGAGCTGTTTTTT